This T cell receptor (beta chain) is from a study of molecular identifiers for immune sequencing clone quantification. About the study: Four of five RNA aliquots from approximately 20,000 or 98,000 naive CD8 T cells were sequenced.

A single record per CDR3 protein comes from TCRdb applying MiXCR to the PCR reads. This sample has a few hundred thousand distinct CDR3 sequences, with about a quarter found just once. On this clonotype: Just one base apart from a much larger clone, this may be a read error. A read error is likely, as this CDR3 ends without the conserved phenylalanine or tryptophan.

Germline V gene lookup returns CDR1 MDHEN and CDR2 SYDVKM. V lost 6 bases to trimming and J lost 2 bases, with 20 bases between them. CDR3 size: 16 residues. A CD8+CD4-CCR7+CD45RA+ phenotype served as the sorting definition for naive CD8 T cells. V gene TRBV28 combines with J gene TRBJ2-7; D is unresolved. The source is a human donor in good health. Some libraries in this study had Jurkat cell RNA spiked in. Material for sequencing was naive CD8+ T cells from blood, with Jurkat cell RNA spiked in. As for subset: FACS-sorted CD8+CD4-CCR7+CD45RA+ naive T cells. The CDR3 reads CASSQPRAQHTYEQYC. The CDR3 DNA is TGTGCCAGCAGCCAACCTCGGGCCCAACACACCTACGAGCAGTACTGC.